This T cell receptor (beta chain) was recorded in a study of cytomegalovirus exposure and HLA in healthy donors. Study information: Researchers previously reported finding fewer than 120 million unique TCR beta sequences from 170 million or so T cells.

Study-wide findings and caveats: Solely CMV serostatus was available to characterize immune exposure. Analyzed later, association rates of TCRs varied across HLA loci, with DRB1 most and HLA-C fewest. Whilst most TCR sequences proved rare, a subset of public TCRs occurred across many donors.

Comments on this clone: Antigen: not known.

PCR was performed using 60 Vbeta and 13 Jbeta primers. The method was immunoSEQ multiplex PCR; TCRdb's version includes in-frame clones alone and lacks a portion of them. Among 100,000 to 150,000 clones listed, over 60% were seen once. The sequence derives from a female donor in good health and CMV-seronegative. Material: PBMCs.

The CDR3 nucleotides read TGTGCCAGCAGCTTCTTAGGACAGCGCGGGACCCAGTACTTC. It is translated as CASSFLGQRGTQYF. This chain connects TRBV5-6 to TRBJ2-5; possibly TRBD1 for D (6 bases). The CDR3 length is 14 residues. Germline CDR1 SGHDT, CDR2 YYEEEE. The V end lost 2 bases, the J end lost 7 bases, and 15 bases lay between the germline ends.